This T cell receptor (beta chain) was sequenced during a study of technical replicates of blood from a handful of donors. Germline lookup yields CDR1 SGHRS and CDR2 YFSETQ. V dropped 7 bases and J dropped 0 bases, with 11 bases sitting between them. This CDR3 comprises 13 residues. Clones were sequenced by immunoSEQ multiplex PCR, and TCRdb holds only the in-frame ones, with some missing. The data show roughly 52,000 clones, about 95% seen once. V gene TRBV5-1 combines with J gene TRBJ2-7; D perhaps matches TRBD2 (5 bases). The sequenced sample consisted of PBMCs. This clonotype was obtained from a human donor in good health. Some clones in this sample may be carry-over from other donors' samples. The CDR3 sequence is CASGLDFSYEQYF. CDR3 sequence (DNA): TGCGCCAGCGGACTCGACTTCTCCTACGAGCAGTACTTC.